The entry that follows covers one T cell receptor (beta chain) sequence. Its antigen target is currently unknown. Per-base qualities were not stored, and no clone one base away is much larger. This sample was taken from a study of blood T cell repertoires in COVID-19 (dated by TCRdb to 2020 to 2021). Turning to the overall study: Samples from collaborators originated in the United States, Italy and Spain and spanned both the acute and convalescent phases of COVID-19. The samples were drawn from the first 160 participants of the ongoing ImmuneRACE study and from roughly 1,300 subjects provided by 6 global collaborators. The repertoires were released in a freely available public database meant as a resource for research on the immune response to SARS-CoV-2. The prospective study material was composed of cDNA or gDNA derived from T cells, B-cell-depleted T cells, or PBMCs. Subjects who had been exposed to COVID-19, were actively infected with it, or had recovered from it provided the deeply sampled blood TCRbeta repertoires that made up the dataset. A de-identified subject ID, COVID-19 status, age in years and sex were almost always included in the sample metadata. Where available, HLA class I and class II types were taken from metadata supplied by the sample provider and were not determined by assay-based typing.

TCRbeta CDR3 regions were amplified from genomic DNA by means of the immunoSEQ Assay, a bias-controlled multiplex PCR. In the original analysis: The number of nucleated cells in each sample was estimated by amplification of reference gene primers within the assay. To quantify the absolute abundance of each unique TCRbeta CDR3 rearrangement, sequence reads were collapsed and filtered. For each sample, productive Simpson clonality was calculated as the square root of Simpson's diversity index across productive rearrangements. The clones in this table, taken by TCRdb from immuneACCESS, are in-frame only. Not every clone is retained; where verified, under half of the shortfall comes from an unresolved V gene, and the cause of the rest is unknown. That table gives V, J and clone size, and the DNA gave D and trimming. This sample is represented by around 180,000 clones; about four fifths of them were singletons. Approximately 7.1% of the sample lies in the top ten.

Collaborating institutions collected whole blood in K2EDTA tubes following their own protocols. For TCRbeta analysis, collaborator samples were shipped as frozen whole blood, as isolated PBMCs, or as DNA extracted from either sample type. Trimming accounts for 3 bases at V and 5 bases at J, while the number of junction bases matched to no gene is 7. From the cysteine through the phenylalanine, the CDR3 covers 15 amino acids. Only the CDR3 DNA is retained, 45 bases long and in frame from the first base. The germline V gene sets CDR1 to SGDLS and CDR2 to YYNGEE. Broad study findings and their caveats: Clinical and demographic metadata were provided uncurated, with the amount varying by source and participant.

The source of this sequence is a human donor in a cohort sampled during active COVID-19. The rearranged chain carries TRBV9 and TRBJ2-1; 8 of the junction bases match TRBD2. The sequenced sample was peripheral blood. The CDR3 region: CASSAPGGAHNEQFF. The nucleotide sequence is TGTGCCAGCAGCGCCCCCGGGGGGGCCCACAATGAGCAGTTCTTC.